These 10 T cell receptor beta chains were sequenced from one sample in a study of T cell clones after liver transplantation. Data came from immunoSEQ multiplex PCR; TCRdb stores just in-frame clones and leaves some out. Found here are about 76,000 clones, around 78% of them singletons; the top ten hold less than 3%. The input for sequencing was CD4+ T cells from blood, taken at the 22-month timepoint. The receptors shown here come from a human patient who received a liver transplant. Part of the T cells may come from the graft donor.

The V and J genes are TRBV12-2 and TRBJ2-7; TRBD1, the table's D call, was not compared with the DNA. TRBV12-2 is an annotated pseudogene. This CDR3 has 17 amino acids. The CDR3 coding sequence is TGTGCAAGTCGCTTACTTTCGGCTCAGGGTAGCTCCTACGAGCAGTACTTC. It codes for CASRLLSAQGSSYEQYF.

The gene calls are TRBV18 and TRBJ2-7; 7 nucleotides match TRBD1. The length of the CDR3 is 14 residues. CDR1 KGHSH and CDR2 LQKENI come from the germline V gene. With V trimmed by 4 bases and J by 3 bases, 6 bases remained unmatched. The CDR3 spells CASSRSGTDYEQYF. DNA for the CDR3: TGTGCCAGCTCACGTTCCGGGACAGACTACGAGCAGTACTTC.

The rearrangement uses TRBV6-5 and TRBJ2-7; D is undetermined. The CDR3 totals 14 residues. The ends were cut back, 7 bases at V and 2 bases at J, with 15 bases in the middle. Germline loops: CDR1 MNHEY, CDR2 SVGAGI. The CDR3 region has the DNA TGTGCCAGCACTAACATCGGTGATACCTACGAGCAGTACTTC. Its translation is CASTNIGDTYEQYF.

The chain recombines TRBV18 with TRBJ1-5; TRBD1 agrees at 11 bases. V shed 3 bases and J 8 bases; nucleotides not matched to a gene: 0. CDR1 and CDR2 (germline): KGHSH, LQKENI. The CDR3 spans 13 residues. DNA of the CDR3: TGTGCCAGCTCACCGGGACAGGGGGAGCCCCAGCATTTT. It yields the protein CASSPGQGEPQHF.

This chain joins TRBV28 and TRBJ2-7; D might be TRBD1 (5 bases). Trimming shortened V by 2 bases and J by 3 bases, and 14 bases separated the two germline ends. The length of the CDR3 is 15 residues. Germline V CDR1 and CDR2: MDHEN, SYDVKM. The CDR3 nucleotides are TGTGCCAGCAGTTTAGCGGCCCAGGGATACTACGAGCAGTACTTC. It specifies CASSLAAQGYYEQYF.

The DNA of the CDR3 is TGCGCCAGCACTCGACAGGCCACAGATACGCAGTATTTT. Protein product: CASTRQATDTQYF. The chain combines TRBV10-2 with TRBJ2-3, with D perhaps matching TRBD1 (6 bases). The CDR3 length is 13 residues. V lost 7 bases, J lost 2 bases, and 10 bases lay in between. Germline CDR1 and CDR2: WSHSY and SAAADI.

The chain recombines TRBV5-1 with TRBJ2-2, with 8 bases lining up with TRBD1. Germline trimming cut 0 bases from V and 7 bases from J; bases unmatched to any gene: 2. The CDR3 consists of 14 residues. Germline V gene data show CDR1 as SGHRS and CDR2 as YFSETQ. The CDR3 protein is CASSLAGGGGELFF. The CDR3 bases are TGCGCCAGCAGCTTGGCAGGGGGCGGCGGGGAGCTGTTTTTT.

There are many counts of this clone. This chain uses TRBV5-5 with TRBJ1-2, with TRBD1 identical over 9 bases. The V gene end was trimmed by 6 bases and the J gene end by 4 bases; junction bases not matched to a gene: 7. CDR3 size: 14 residues. The V gene's germline CDR1 is SGHKS and CDR2 YYEKEE (reference sequence). The DNA for the CDR3 is TGTGCCAGCACCCCAGGACAGGGGTTCTATGGCTACACCTTC. Its protein is CASTPGQGFYGYTF.

V gene TRBV5-1 combines with J gene TRBJ2-5, with TRBD1 identical over 7 bases. With V trimmed by 4 bases and J by 5 bases, 11 bases remained unmatched. The CDR3 length is 15 residues. Germline V CDR1 and CDR2: SGHRS, YFSETQ. DNA for the CDR3: TGCGCCAGCAGCACCCAAATCGACAGGGTGGAGACCCAGTACTTC. It is translated as CASSTQIDRVETQYF.

This clone was recorded once. The genes are TRBV27 and TRBJ1-5; D is unresolved. Looked up from germline, CDR1 is MNHEY and CDR2 is SMNVEV (reference sequence). The CDR3 has 13 amino acids. V lost 5 bases and J lost 7, with 12 bases in between. The CDR3 DNA sequence: TGTGCCAGCAGTCACCCTCGCCGGCAGCCCCAGCATTTT. Protein: CASSHPRRQPQHF.